Listed below are T cell receptor beta chains from one sample, sequenced in a study of blood T cell repertoires in COVID-19. Libraries were prepared by immunoSEQ multiplex PCR; TCRdb keeps only in-frame clonotypes and omits some of them. The data contain around 200,000 clones, around 87% of them singletons. The specimen was peripheral blood. The source is a man aged 55-75 years who had recovered from COVID-19. CDR3s include the opening cysteine and the closing phenylalanine or tryptophan. Fields, in order: clone size, CDR3 length, J gene, V gene, D gene, CDR3 protein, CDR3 DNA. A D gene is named only where the DNA matches it firmly. Part of the rows lack a size; the others show once, few, many or a class for expanded clones.

clone size: NA; CDR3 length: 14; J gene: TRBJ1-1; V gene: TRBV28; D gene: TRBD1; CDR3 protein: CASGDRGRGTEAFF; CDR3 DNA: TGTGCCAGCGGGGACAGGGGGCGGGGGACTGAAGCTTTCTTT
clone size: NA; CDR3 length: 16; J gene: TRBJ2-3; V gene: TRBV18; D gene: TRBD1; CDR3 protein: CASSPRTGQGTDTQYF; CDR3 DNA: TGTGCCAGCTCACCAAGGACAGGGCAAGGCACAGATACGCAGTATTTT
clone size: NA; CDR3 length: 14; J gene: TRBJ1-1; V gene: TRBV5-4; D gene: NA; CDR3 protein: CASSADRWNTEAFF; CDR3 DNA: TGTGCCAGCAGCGCTGACAGGTGGAACACTGAAGCTTTCTTT
clone size: few; CDR3 length: 15; J gene: TRBJ2-7; V gene: TRBV18; D gene: NA; CDR3 protein: CASSPPSSPGTEQYF; CDR3 DNA: TGTGCCAGCTCACCCCCGTCCTCTCCAGGTACCGAGCAGTACTTC
clone size: few; CDR3 length: 16; J gene: TRBJ2-1; V gene: TRBV24-1; D gene: TRBD2; CDR3 protein: CATSGVSGRAHNEQFF; CDR3 DNA: TGTGCCACCAGTGGTGTTAGCGGGAGGGCCCACAATGAGCAGTTCTTC
clone size: NA; CDR3 length: 15; J gene: TRBJ1-1; V gene: TRBV18; D gene: NA; CDR3 protein: CASSPRENRNTEAFF; CDR3 DNA: TGTGCCAGCTCACCCAGAGAGAACAGGAACACTGAAGCTTTCTTT
clone size: few; CDR3 length: 18; J gene: TRBJ1-5; V gene: TRBV10-3; D gene: NA; CDR3 protein: CAISEGYGGTVGNQPQHF; CDR3 DNA: TGTGCCATCAGTGAGGGTTATGGGGGGACGGTGGGCAATCAGCCCCAGCATTTT
clone size: NA; CDR3 length: 17; J gene: TRBJ1-1; V gene: TRBV7-2; D gene: NA; CDR3 protein: CASRTGLVTTTRHEAFF; CDR3 DNA: TGTGCCAGCAGAACGGGACTAGTGACAACTACCCGGCATGAAGCTTTCTTT
clone size: NA; CDR3 length: 13; J gene: TRBJ1-2; V gene: TRBV30; D gene: NA; CDR3 protein: CAWSVETYYGYTF; CDR3 DNA: TGTGCCTGGAGTGTAGAGACTTACTATGGCTACACCTTC
clone size: NA; CDR3 length: 19; J gene: TRBJ1-1; V gene: TRBV18; D gene: NA; CDR3 protein: CASSPLRTVSPGVNTEAFF; CDR3 DNA: TGTGCCAGCTCACCACTGCGGACAGTCTCCCCTGGGGTGAACACTGAAGCTTTCTTT
clone size: NA; CDR3 length: 14; J gene: TRBJ1-4; V gene: TRBV5-1; D gene: NA; CDR3 protein: CASTPTGNNEKLFF; CDR3 DNA: TGCGCCAGCACCCCAACAGGGAATAATGAAAAACTGTTTTTT
clone size: NA; CDR3 length: 16; J gene: TRBJ2-2; V gene: TRBV5-1; D gene: NA; CDR3 protein: CASSTQALPYTGELFF; CDR3 DNA: TGCGCCAGCAGCACCCAAGCTCTCCCCTACACCGGGGAGCTGTTTTTT
clone size: NA; CDR3 length: 14; J gene: TRBJ2-1; V gene: TRBV2; D gene: TRBD2; CDR3 protein: CATKLGGEGSEQFF; CDR3 DNA: TGTGCCACCAAATTGGGGGGGGAAGGTAGTGAGCAGTTCTTC
clone size: NA; CDR3 length: 17; J gene: TRBJ2-5; V gene: TRBV5-4; D gene: TRBD1; CDR3 protein: CASSPYSGTGVPETQYF; CDR3 DNA: TGTGCCAGCAGCCCCTATTCCGGGACAGGGGTTCCAGAGACCCAGTACTTC
clone size: NA; CDR3 length: 14; J gene: TRBJ2-1; V gene: TRBV27; D gene: NA; CDR3 protein: CASRPRETYNEQFF; CDR3 DNA: TGTGCCAGCCGCCCCCGGGAAACCTACAATGAGCAGTTCTTC
clone size: NA; CDR3 length: 12; J gene: TRBJ1-2; V gene: TRBV12-3/TRBV12-4; D gene: TRBD1; CDR3 protein: CASSYTGEGYTF; CDR3 DNA: TGTGCCAGCAGCTACACAGGGGAAGGCTACACCTTC
clone size: NA; CDR3 length: 15; J gene: TRBJ2-1; V gene: TRBV6-4; D gene: NA; CDR3 protein: CASSDSEVPVNEQFF; CDR3 DNA: TGTGCCAGCAGTGACTCAGAGGTCCCCGTAAATGAGCAGTTCTTC
clone size: NA; CDR3 length: 13; J gene: TRBJ2-1; V gene: TRBV28; D gene: NA; CDR3 protein: CASSFGRENEQFF; CDR3 DNA: TGTGCCAGCAGTTTTGGGCGGGAAAATGAGCAGTTCTTC
clone size: NA; CDR3 length: 16; J gene: TRBJ2-1; V gene: TRBV9; D gene: TRBD2; CDR3 protein: CASSVGSGGPDNEQFF; CDR3 DNA: TGTGCCAGCAGCGTAGGGTCGGGAGGGCCTGACAATGAGCAGTTCTTC
clone size: NA; CDR3 length: 13; J gene: TRBJ1-2; V gene: TRBV6-1; D gene: NA; CDR3 protein: CASSEDRQYGYTF; CDR3 DNA: TGTGCCAGCAGTGAAGACAGACAATATGGCTACACCTTC
clone size: NA; CDR3 length: 16; J gene: TRBJ1-6; V gene: TRBV7-2; D gene: NA; CDR3 protein: CASSLRSEETGSPLHF; CDR3 DNA: TGTGCCAGCAGCTTAAGGTCGGAGGAGACGGGGTCTCCCCTCCACTTT
clone size: NA; CDR3 length: 15; J gene: TRBJ2-1; V gene: TRBV7-3; D gene: TRBD2; CDR3 protein: CASSAGGSSYNEQFF; CDR3 DNA: TGTGCCAGCAGCGCCGGGGGGAGCTCCTACAATGAGCAGTTCTTC
clone size: once; CDR3 length: 16; J gene: TRBJ2-7; V gene: TRBV6-5; D gene: TRBD2; CDR3 protein: CASSYSRLAGVNEQYF; CDR3 DNA: TGTGCCAGCAGTTACTCGAGACTAGCGGGAGTTAACGAGCAGTACTTC
clone size: NA; CDR3 length: 12; J gene: TRBJ2-7; V gene: TRBV28; D gene: TRBD2; CDR3 protein: CASSTAGGEQYF; CDR3 DNA: TGTGCCAGCAGCACCGCGGGGGGCGAGCAGTACTTC
clone size: NA; CDR3 length: 14; J gene: TRBJ2-1; V gene: TRBV27; D gene: TRBD2; CDR3 protein: CASRSGHPYNEQFF; CDR3 DNA: TGTGCCAGCCGTAGCGGGCACCCCTACAATGAGCAGTTCTTC
clone size: NA; CDR3 length: 16; J gene: TRBJ2-3; V gene: TRBV1; D gene: NA; CDR3 protein: CTSSQGSSGNTDTQYF; CDR3 DNA: TGCACCAGCAGCCAAGGGTCTAGCGGGAACACAGATACGCAGTATTTT
clone size: NA; CDR3 length: 14; J gene: TRBJ2-1; V gene: TRBV12-5; D gene: TRBD1; CDR3 protein: CASGLALRTGIGFF; CDR3 DNA: TGTGCTAGTGGTTTGGCCCTAAGGACAGGGATAGGATTCTTC
clone size: once; CDR3 length: 13; J gene: TRBJ1-1; V gene: TRBV11-2; D gene: NA; CDR3 protein: CASSQGGITEAFF; CDR3 DNA: TGTGCCAGCAGCCAGGGTGGTATCACTGAAGCTTTCTTT
clone size: NA; CDR3 length: 14; J gene: TRBJ2-1; V gene: TRBV18; D gene: NA; CDR3 protein: CASSPPRAYNEQFF; CDR3 DNA: TGTGCCAGCTCACCACCGAGAGCCTACAATGAGCAGTTCTTC
clone size: NA; CDR3 length: 14; J gene: TRBJ2-7; V gene: TRBV28; D gene: NA; CDR3 protein: CASSSPWLAYEQYF; CDR3 DNA: TGTGCCAGCAGTTCCCCCTGGCTAGCCTACGAGCAGTACTTC
clone size: NA; CDR3 length: 16; J gene: TRBJ2-3; V gene: TRBV18; D gene: NA; CDR3 protein: CASSPPRAASTDTQYF; CDR3 DNA: TGTGCCAGCTCACCACCGAGGGCGGCGAGCACAGATACGCAGTATTTT